A selection of T cell receptor beta chains follows, all from one sample in a study of OX40 agonist ivuxolimab in advanced cancers. Sequencing used immunoSEQ multiplex PCR; TCRdb keeps in-frame clones, though not all of them. Of some 17,000 clones listed, about 88% were seen once; the top ten hold about 25%. The sequencing here drew on CD4+ or CD8+ T cells sorted from blood, taken in a trial of the OX40 agonist ivuxolimab. The source is an adult with an advanced solid tumor such as melanoma, head and neck, liver or kidney cancer. The CDR3 runs from the conserved cysteine through the conserved F or W. Fields, in order: J gene, D gene, V gene, CDR3 DNA, CDR3 protein. A D gene is named only where the DNA matches it firmly.

J gene: TRBJ1-3; D gene: NA; V gene: TRBV5-1; CDR3 DNA: TGCGCCAGCAGCCCGGAGGGGGGAGGAACCATATATTTT; CDR3 protein: CASSPEGGGTIYF
J gene: TRBJ2-1; D gene: TRBD2; V gene: TRBV7-8; CDR3 DNA: TGTGCCAGCAGCTTAAATGGCGTCCCGGGACTAGCGGATTGGAATGAGCAGTTCTTC; CDR3 protein: CASSLNGVPGLADWNEQFF
J gene: TRBJ2-7; D gene: TRBD1; V gene: TRBV5-1; CDR3 DNA: TGCGCCAGCAGCCTAAACCTCCGGGACAGCCAAACCTACGAGCAGTACTTC; CDR3 protein: CASSLNLRDSQTYEQYF
J gene: TRBJ1-2; D gene: NA; V gene: TRBV13; CDR3 DNA: TGTGCCAGCAGTTCCAGTGACTATGGCTACACCTTC; CDR3 protein: CASSSSDYGYTF
J gene: TRBJ1-1; D gene: NA; V gene: TRBV15; CDR3 DNA: TGTGCCACCAGCAGAGTATGGCGGTCTGAAGCTTTCTTT; CDR3 protein: CATSRVWRSEAFF
J gene: TRBJ2-1; D gene: NA; V gene: TRBV27; CDR3 DNA: TGTGCCAGCAGCATCGCGACGCGATCCTACAATGAGCAGTTCTTC; CDR3 protein: CASSIATRSYNEQFF
J gene: TRBJ2-2; D gene: NA; V gene: TRBV27; CDR3 DNA: TGTGCCAGCAGTTGGTTGGGGACCGGGGAGCTGTTTTTT; CDR3 protein: CASSWLGTGELFF
J gene: TRBJ2-2; D gene: NA; V gene: TRBV9; CDR3 DNA: TGTGCCAGCAGCGTAAGTGTCAGGTCTAGCACCGGGGAGCTGTTTTTT; CDR3 protein: CASSVSVRSSTGELFF
J gene: TRBJ1-2; D gene: NA; V gene: TRBV29-1; CDR3 DNA: TGCAGCGTTGAACTTTCGGGCGAATACTATGGCTACACCTTC; CDR3 protein: CSVELSGEYYGYTF
J gene: TRBJ1-1; D gene: NA; V gene: TRBV5-6; CDR3 DNA: TGTGCCTCTTTGGCTATGAACACTGAAGCTTTCTTT; CDR3 protein: CASLAMNTEAFF